This TCR beta chain was sequenced in a study of regulatory T cells in long-lasting Graves disease. Per germline, CDR1 SGHRS and CDR2 YFSETQ. With 4 bases removed from V and 2 bases from J, the gap between germline ends came to 16 bases. The CDR3 contains 15 residues. Time point: newly diagnosed GD, antithyroid drugs for less than 3 months. Extracted PBMC RNA gave rise to the TCR library. Relying on iRepertoire HTBI primers and Arm-PCR of CDR3 regions, the team built TCR beta libraries. TCRdb ran MiXCR on the multiplex PCR reads and lists one entry per CDR3 protein. This table has roughly 530,000 distinct CDR3 sequences, about 16% appearing once. In its sample, this clonotype was seen a few times. These sequences were also reported in another study, on T cells in Graves' hyperthyroidism and ophthalmopathy.

The source material was peripheral blood mononuclear cells (PBMCs), sampled at new diagnosis, from a patient treated with antithyroid drugs. This chain links TRBV5-1 with TRBJ2-7, with unresolved D. This TCR derives from a woman aged 35-65 years with Graves disease. The CDR3 sequence: CASSPAADNTYEQYF. CDR3 in DNA: TGCGCCAGCAGCCCTGCGGCAGATAACACCTACGAGCAGTACTTC. Full variable domain (missing parts from reference TRBV5-1 and TRBJ2-7): KAGVTQTPRYLIKTRGQQVTLSCSPISGHRSVSWYQQTPGQGLQFLFEYFSETQRNKGNFPGRFSGRQFSNSRSEMNVSTLELGDSALYLCASSPAADNTYEQYFGPGTRLTVT.